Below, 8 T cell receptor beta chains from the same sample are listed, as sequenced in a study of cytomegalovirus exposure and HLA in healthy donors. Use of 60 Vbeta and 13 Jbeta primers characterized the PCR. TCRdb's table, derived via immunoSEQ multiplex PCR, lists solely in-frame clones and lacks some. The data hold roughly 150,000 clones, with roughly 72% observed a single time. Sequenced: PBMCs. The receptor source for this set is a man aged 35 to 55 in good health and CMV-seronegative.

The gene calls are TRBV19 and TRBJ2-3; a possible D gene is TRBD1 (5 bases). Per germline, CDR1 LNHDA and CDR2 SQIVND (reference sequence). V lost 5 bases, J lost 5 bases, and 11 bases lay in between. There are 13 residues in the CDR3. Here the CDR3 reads CASSYQGQDTQYF. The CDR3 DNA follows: TGTGCCAGTAGTTACCAGGGCCAAGATACGCAGTATTTT. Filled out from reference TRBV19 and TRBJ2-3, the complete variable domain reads DGGITQSPKYLFRKEGQNVTLSCEQNLNHDAMYWYRQDPGQGLRLIYYSQIVNDFQKGDIAEGYSVSREKKESFPLTVTSAQKNPTAFYLCASSYQGQDTQYFGPGTRLTVL.

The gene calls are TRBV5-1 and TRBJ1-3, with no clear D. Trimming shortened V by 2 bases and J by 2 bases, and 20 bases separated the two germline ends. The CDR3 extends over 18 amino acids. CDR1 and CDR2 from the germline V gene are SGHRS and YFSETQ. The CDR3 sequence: CASSFLGRTFDTGNTIYF. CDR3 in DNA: TGCGCCAGCAGCTTCTTGGGGAGAACCTTCGACACTGGAAACACCATATATTTT.

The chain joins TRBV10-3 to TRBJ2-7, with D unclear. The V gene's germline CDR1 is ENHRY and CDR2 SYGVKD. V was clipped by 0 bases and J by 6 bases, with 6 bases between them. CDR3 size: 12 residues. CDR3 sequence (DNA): TGTGCCATCAGTGAGTCCGGGTTCGAGCAGTACGTC. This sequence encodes CAISESGFEQYV.

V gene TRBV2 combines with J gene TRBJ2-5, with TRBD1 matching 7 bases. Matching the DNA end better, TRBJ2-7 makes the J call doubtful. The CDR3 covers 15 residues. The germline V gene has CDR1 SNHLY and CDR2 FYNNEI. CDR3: CASRDPGTASYEQYF. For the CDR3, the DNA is TGTGCCAGCAGGGACCCCGGGACAGCCTCCTACGAGCAGTACTTC.

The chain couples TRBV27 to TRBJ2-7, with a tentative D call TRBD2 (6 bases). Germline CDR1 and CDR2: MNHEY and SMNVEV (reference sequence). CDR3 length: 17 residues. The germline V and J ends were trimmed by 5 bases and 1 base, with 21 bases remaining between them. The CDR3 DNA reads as TGTGCCAGCAGTCCAACGCGGGACTCCCTATTTTCCTACGAGCAGTACTTC. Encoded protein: CASSPTRDSLFSYEQYF.

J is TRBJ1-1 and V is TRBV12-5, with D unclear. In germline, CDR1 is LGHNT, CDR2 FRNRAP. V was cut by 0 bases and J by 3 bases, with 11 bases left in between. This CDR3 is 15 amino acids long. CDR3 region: CASGLVHEEYTEAFF. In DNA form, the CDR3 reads TGTGCTAGTGGTTTGGTACATGAGGAGTACACTGAAGCTTTCTTT.

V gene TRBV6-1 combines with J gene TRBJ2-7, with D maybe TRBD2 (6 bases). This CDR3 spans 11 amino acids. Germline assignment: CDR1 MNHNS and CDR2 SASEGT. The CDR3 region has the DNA TGTGCGTCGGGACTTTTCTACGAGCAGTACGTC. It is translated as CASGLFYEQYV.

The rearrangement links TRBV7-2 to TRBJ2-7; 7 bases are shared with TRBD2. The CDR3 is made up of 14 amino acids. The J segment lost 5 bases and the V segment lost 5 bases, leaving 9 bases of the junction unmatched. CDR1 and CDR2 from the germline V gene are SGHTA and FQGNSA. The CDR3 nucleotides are TGTGCCAGCAGCCGTGCACCGGGGGGAGACGAGCAGTACGTC. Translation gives CASSRAPGGDEQYV.